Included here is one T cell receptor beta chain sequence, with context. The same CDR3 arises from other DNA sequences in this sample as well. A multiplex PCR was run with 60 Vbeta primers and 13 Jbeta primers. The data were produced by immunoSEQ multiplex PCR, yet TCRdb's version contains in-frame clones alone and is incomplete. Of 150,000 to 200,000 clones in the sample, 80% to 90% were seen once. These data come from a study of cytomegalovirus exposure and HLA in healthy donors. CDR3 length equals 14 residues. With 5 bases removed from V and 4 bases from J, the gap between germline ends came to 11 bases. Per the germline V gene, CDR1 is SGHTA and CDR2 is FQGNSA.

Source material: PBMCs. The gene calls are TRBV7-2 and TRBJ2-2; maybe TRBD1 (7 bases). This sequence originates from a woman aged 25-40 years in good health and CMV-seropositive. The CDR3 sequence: CASSRQGGTGELFF. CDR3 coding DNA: TGTGCCAGCAGCCGACAGGGAGGCACCGGGGAGCTGTTTTTT.